Sequencing of this T cell receptor beta chain was carried out in a study of T-cell memory formation after mild COVID-19. Study observations and caveats: CM and EM subsets held most contracting CD4+ clones; EMRA held CD8+ ones. Clones that contracted from day 15 to 85 were balanced CD4/CD8, while later expanders leaned CD4+.

As for this clonotype: What it recognizes is unknown.

One entry per CDR3 protein, called by TCRdb with MiXCR from the 5' RACE reads. The sample shows about 610,000 distinct CDR3 sequences, approximately 15% of them seen only once. CDR3 size: 15 residues. CDR1 SGHVS and CDR2 FQNEAQ come from the germline V gene. Germline trimming cut 6 bases from V and 5 bases from J; bases unmatched to any gene: 9. The source is an adult woman who had mild COVID-19 (a few samples of this study predate the infection). Cell type and time point are not known. Sequences were obtained from PBMCs or a T cell subset sorted from them (not recorded which). The genes are TRBV7-8 and TRBJ2-5; the match to TRBD1 covers 10 bases. CDR3 bases: TGTGCCAGCAGGTCCGGGACAGGGGTAGGGGAGACCCAGTACTTC. This translates into CASRSGTGVGETQYF. Full variable domain (outside the CDR3, taken from reference TRBV7-8 and TRBJ2-5): GAGVSQSPRYKVAKRGQDVALRCDPISGHVSLFWYQQALGQGPEFLTYFQNEAQLDKSGLPSDRFFAERPEGSVSTLKIQRTQQEDSAVYLCASRSGTGVGETQYFGPGTRLLVL.